This T cell receptor beta chain was profiled in a study of T cells in Graves' hyperthyroidism and ophthalmopathy. Study observations and caveats: The majority of expanded thyroid clonotypes above 0.001 also appeared in blood. Prediction of ophthalmopathy progression came a median roughly 6.6 months pre-onset.

This clonotype was found once. What it binds is unknown. The study left out patients who had uncontrolled infection, other autoimmune disease, pregnancy or lactation. Amplified TCR beta CDR3 regions derived from RNA transcripts. During a first-round RT-PCR of the TCR CDR3, the HTBI primer set was used. From the multiplex PCR reads, TCRdb called clonotypes with MiXCR, one entry per CDR3 protein. The repertoire includes over 650,000 distinct CDR3 sequences, less than 45% of them detected once, and roughly 6.5% sits in the top ten. The sequencing input was peripheral blood or thyroid tissue (not recorded which). This TCR was sampled from an adult man with Graves' disease, either hyperthyroidism or ophthalmopathy (not recorded which).

CDR3 region: CASRREPYNSPLHF. The CDR3 bases are TGTGCCAGCAGGCGGGAACCCTATAATTCACCCCTCCACTTT. The chain combines TRBV6-1 with TRBJ1-6; D call uncertain. The germline CDR1 and CDR2 sequences are MNHNS and SASEGT. The CDR3 is 14 residues long. The ends were cut back, 6 bases at V and 2 bases at J, with 8 bases in the middle.